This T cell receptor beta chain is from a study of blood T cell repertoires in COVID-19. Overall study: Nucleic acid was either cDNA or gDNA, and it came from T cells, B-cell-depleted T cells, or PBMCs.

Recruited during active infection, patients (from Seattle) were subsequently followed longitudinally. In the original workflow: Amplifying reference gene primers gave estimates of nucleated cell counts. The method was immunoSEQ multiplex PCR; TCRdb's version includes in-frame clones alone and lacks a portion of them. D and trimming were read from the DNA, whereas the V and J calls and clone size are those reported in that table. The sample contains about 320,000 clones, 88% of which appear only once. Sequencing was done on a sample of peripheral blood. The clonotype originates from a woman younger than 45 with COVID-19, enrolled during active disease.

The CDR3 here is CASSLDTGYYGYTF. The CDR3 coding sequence is TGCGCCAGCAGCTTGGATACAGGGTACTATGGCTACACCTTC. V gene TRBV5-1 combines with J gene TRBJ1-2; the D gene is possibly TRBD1 (6 bases). CDR1 and CDR2 (germline): SGHRS, YFSETQ. This CDR3 has 14 residues. The V end lost 0 bases, the J end lost 3 bases, and 9 bases lay between the germline ends.